A selection of T cell receptor beta chains follows, all from one sample in a study of T cell changes during pregnancy in multiple sclerosis. The data were produced by immunoSEQ multiplex PCR, yet TCRdb's version contains in-frame clones alone and is incomplete. The data contain roughly 37,000 clones, 90% to 95% of them singletons. The sequencing here drew on CD4+ T cells from peripheral blood mononuclear cells, taken in the second trimester of pregnancy. The source of these receptors is a female donor in good health, enrolled as a control in a pregnancy study. Each CDR3 is given with its conserved first and last residue. The order of the fields is D gene, V gene, clone size, J gene, CDR3 protein, CDR3 DNA. The D gene is left open where the match is weak. Part of the rows lack a size; the others show once, few, many or a class for expanded clones.

-	TRBV7-8	-	TRBJ1-1	CASSSYREGPEAFF	TGTGCCAGCAGCTCGTACAGGGAGGGGCCTGAAGCTTTCTTT
-	TRBV19	-	TRBJ1-2	CASSIGGAGSYGYTF	TGTGCCAGTAGTATAGGTGGAGCCGGGTCCTATGGCTACACCTTC
-	TRBV30	-	TRBJ2-1	CAWSNGVGNEQFF	TGTGCCTGGAGTAACGGGGTGGGCAATGAGCAGTTCTTC
-	TRBV5-4	-	TRBJ1-5	CASSLGGPGDSNQPQHF	TGTGCCAGCAGCTTGGGGGGGCCAGGGGATAGCAATCAGCCCCAGCATTTT
TRBD2	TRBV6-5	-	TRBJ2-7	CASRGERESYEQYF	TGTGCCAGCCGGGGTGAGCGGGAGTCCTACGAGCAGTACTTC
TRBD1	TRBV2	-	TRBJ1-2	CARLQGAASSYGYTF	TGTGCCCGCCTTCAGGGGGCAGCCTCTAGCTATGGCTACACCTTC
-	TRBV7-9	-	TRBJ1-1	CAIAGGETANTEAFF	TGTGCCATCGCGGGGGGGGAGACAGCGAACACTGAAGCTTTCTTT
TRBD2	TRBV11-3	-	TRBJ2-3	CASSPGLAGGGSTDTQYF	TGTGCCAGCAGCCCCGGGCTAGCGGGAGGAGGTAGCACAGATACGCAGTATTTT
TRBD2	TRBV10-3	-	TRBJ2-3	CAIQAGVTDTQYF	TGTGCCATCCAAGCGGGAGTCACAGATACGCAGTATTTT
-	TRBV19	-	TRBJ1-2	CASSPGTAEGLRGYTF	TGTGCCAGTAGTCCGGGGACTGCGGAGGGCTTAAGGGGCTACACCTTC
TRBD1	TRBV5-1	-	TRBJ2-5	CASSSGQGDQETQYF	TGCGCCAGCAGCTCGGGACAGGGAGACCAAGAGACCCAGTACTTC
-	TRBV5-5	few	TRBJ1-1	CASSLTGKTEAFF	TGTGCCAGCAGCTTGACAGGGAAGACTGAAGCTTTCTTT